Presented here are 24 T cell receptor beta chains from one specimen sequenced in a study of blood T cell repertoires in COVID-19. Repertoires were generated with immunoSEQ multiplex PCR, while TCRdb's copy carries only in-frame clones and drops some. The sample carries roughly 68,000 clones, over 65% recorded once. Sequencing input: peripheral blood. Receptor source: a woman older than 75 with acute or convalescent COVID-19.

A few counts support this clone. This chain joins TRBV5-4 and TRBJ1-1; TRBD1 aligns across 7 bases. CDR3 length equals 14 residues. V shed 5 bases, J shed 1 base, and the junction held 5 bases outside the gene matches. CDR1 is SGHNT and CDR2 is YYREEE in the germline V gene (reference sequence). The chain's CDR3 is CASSLTGENTEAFF. Here the CDR3 DNA reads TGTGCCAGCAGTCTTACAGGGGAGAACACTGAAGCTTTCTTT.

This chain connects TRBV3-1 (or the pseudogene TRBV3-2) to TRBJ1-2; no clear D gene. Germline V gene sequence: CDR1 LGHDT, CDR2 YNNKEL (reference sequence). This CDR3 contains 12 residues. The germline V and J ends were trimmed by 4 bases and 7 bases, with 10 bases remaining between them. The CDR3 DNA reads TGTGCCAGCAGCCCTAGGCCGGGTGGCTACACCTTC. Residues: CASSPRPGGYTF.

This rearrangement joins TRBV6-5 to TRBJ2-7; 8 bases fit TRBD2. With V trimmed by 6 bases and J by 6 bases, 13 bases remained unmatched. Germline V gives CDR1 MNHEY, CDR2 SVGAGI. This CDR3 region has 15 residues. DNA of the CDR3: TGTGCCAGCAGACAAACTAGGGCGGGACTAGGCGAGCAGTACTTC. Protein sequence: CASRQTRAGLGEQYF.

The V call is TRBV6-2 or TRBV6-3, the J call TRBJ2-1; 8 bases agree with TRBD2. The J segment lost 4 bases and the V segment lost 5 bases, leaving 7 bases of the junction unmatched. The CDR3 contains 15 residues. Germline V CDR1 and CDR2: MNHEY, SVGEGT. The CDR3 sequence is CASSKRRGAYNEQFF. In nucleotides, the CDR3 is TGTGCCAGCAGTAAAAGGCGGGGGGCTTACAATGAGCAGTTCTTC.

The J gene is TRBJ2-2, the V gene TRBV7-3; TRBD1 is a possible D gene (6 bases). In germline, CDR1 is SGHTA, CDR2 FQGTGA. This CDR3 has 15 residues. V shed 2 bases and J shed 0 bases, with 7 bases lying between them. For the CDR3, the DNA is TGTGCCAGCAGCTTAGGACAGTCGAACACCGGGGAGCTGTTTTTT. This translates into CASSLGQSNTGELFF.

V usage is TRBV28 and J usage is TRBJ2-7, with 10 nucleotides matching TRBD2. Germline trimming cut 11 bases from V and 3 bases from J; bases unmatched to any gene: 7. CDR3 size: 13 residues. CDR1 and CDR2 from the germline V gene are MDHEN and SYDVKM. CDR3 in DNA: TGTGCCTGCCTCCCTAGCGGGAGCTACGAGCAGTACTTC. Amino acid sequence: CACLPSGSYEQYF. Using reference TRBV28 and TRBJ2-7 for the parts outside the CDR3, the full variable domain is DVKVTQSSRYLVKRTGEKVFLECVQDMDHENMFWYRQDPGLGLRLIYFSYDVKMKEKGDIPEGYSVSREKKERFSLILESASTNQTSMYLCACLPSGSYEQYFGPGTRLTVT.

This sequence joins TRBV6-1 and TRBJ1-1; a possible D gene is TRBD1 (6 bases). V gave up 5 bases and J gave up 0 bases, with 10 bases separating them. CDR3 length: 14 residues. Germline V gene sequence: CDR1 MNHNS, CDR2 SASEGT. CDR3 amino acids: CASSRQVMNTEAFF. In DNA, the CDR3 is TGTGCCAGCAGTAGACAGGTTATGAACACTGAAGCTTTCTTT.

The chain links TRBV9 to TRBJ2-3; 12 bases match TRBD2. There are 16 residues in the CDR3. J gave up 2 bases and V 5 bases, and 6 bases lay outside the gene matches. Germline loops: CDR1 SGDLS, CDR2 YYNGEE. This CDR3 is CASSDLAGGPTDTQYF. CDR3 sequence (DNA): TGTGCCAGCAGTGATCTAGCGGGGGGGCCCACAGATACGCAGTATTTT.

The chain combines TRBV2 with TRBJ2-7; 9 nucleotides agree with TRBD1. Germline V gene data show CDR1 as SNHLY and CDR2 as FYNNEI. The CDR3 spans 14 residues. V was clipped by 4 bases and J by 3 bases; unmatched bases: 4. The CDR3 here is CASSAGTGNYEQYF. The CDR3, as DNA: TGTGCCAGCAGTGCTGGGACAGGGAACTACGAGCAGTACTTC.

The table lists this clone with a count of one. J is TRBJ1-2 and V is TRBV7-9; 7 bases align to TRBD1. Trimming took 7 bases from V and 2 from J; bases not matched to a gene: 4. CDR1 and CDR2 (germline): SEHNR, FQNEAQ (reference sequence). CDR3 length equals 13 residues. The CDR3 DNA reads as TGTGCCAGCACCCAACAGGGGAACTATGGCTACACCTTC. As protein: CASTQQGNYGYTF.

J is TRBJ1-3 and V is TRBV3-1 (or the pseudogene TRBV3-2); a possible D gene is TRBD1 (5 bases). This CDR3 is built from 17 residues. Trimming removed 2 bases from V and 0 bases from J, with 14 bases in between. The germline V gene has CDR1 LGHDT and CDR2 YNNKEL (reference sequence). CDR3 amino acids: CASSQSDITSSGNTIYF. DNA of the CDR3: TGTGCCAGCAGCCAATCGGACATAACGAGCTCTGGAAACACCATATATTTT.

This chain uses TRBV18 with TRBJ1-1, with D possibly being TRBD1 (6 bases). CDR3 length: 12 amino acids. CDR1 KGHSH and CDR2 LQKENI come from the germline V gene. The germline V and J ends were trimmed by 6 bases and 5 bases, with 10 bases remaining between them. CDR3 sequence reads: CASSERGTEAFF. CDR3 nucleotides: TGTGCCAGCTCCGAGAGGGGGACTGAAGCTTTCTTT.

This chain connects TRBV6-5 to TRBJ1-2; D remains unclear. V lost 4 bases to trimming and J lost 4 bases, with 13 bases between them. Germline V gene data show CDR1 as MNHEY and CDR2 as SVGAGI. The CDR3 length is 14 residues. CDR3 DNA sequence: TGTGCCAGCAGTTTTACCGGGAGGTCCTATGGCTACACCTTC. Its translation: CASSFTGRSYGYTF.

The rearrangement uses TRBV11-2 and TRBJ1-1; D not certain. The V gene lost 4 bases and the J gene lost 6 bases, with 18 bases spanning the gap. The germline V gene encodes CDR1 SGHAT and CDR2 FQNNGV. The CDR3 loop spans 15 amino acids. The CDR3 nucleotides read TGTGCCAGCAGCTACAGCAGAAGCTTGAGTGCTGAAGCTTTCTTT. Translating it yields CASSYSRSLSAEAFF.

This clone came up once. The chain uses TRBV5-4 and TRBJ2-1; 10 nucleotides line up with TRBD2. The CDR3 is 15 amino acids. The germline gives CDR1 SGHNT, CDR2 YYREEE (reference sequence). V shed 4 bases and J 2 bases; nucleotides not matched to a gene: 3. The CDR3 coding sequence is TGTGCCAGCAGCCCGGGACTAGCGACCTACAATGAGCAGTTCTTC. Translation gives CASSPGLATYNEQFF.

The rearrangement joins TRBV10-2 to TRBJ2-1; 10 nucleotides line up with TRBD2. The length of the CDR3 is 15 residues. CDR1 and CDR2 from the germline V gene are WSHSY and SAAADI. V was pared by 5 bases and J by 8 bases, with 9 bases of the junction left unmatched. CDR3: CASSLGLAKGDEQFF. The CDR3 nucleotides read TGCGCCAGCAGTCTGGGACTAGCGAAGGGGGATGAGCAGTTCTTC.

This clone appeared a single time. The chain uses TRBV5-4 and TRBJ1-2; 8 bases line up with TRBD1. CDR1 and CDR2 from the germline V gene are SGHNT and YYREEE (reference sequence). This CDR3 is built from 15 residues. The J segment lost 3 bases and the V segment lost 4 bases, leaving 8 bases of the junction unmatched. CDR3 sequence reads: CASSPYDRGHYGYTF. In DNA form, the CDR3 reads TGTGCCAGCAGCCCGTATGACAGGGGACACTATGGCTACACCTTC.

V is TRBV9 and J is TRBJ1-2; D call uncertain. Germline values: CDR1 SGDLS, CDR2 YYNGEE. The CDR3 sequence is 15 residues long. V lost 0 bases to trimming and J lost 0 bases, with 9 bases between them. This CDR3 is CASSVDTGANYGYTF. Written as DNA, the CDR3 is TGTGCCAGCAGCGTAGATACCGGGGCTAACTATGGCTACACCTTC.

The chain has TRBV7-7 and TRBJ2-1; the match to TRBD1 covers 9 bases. Germline V gene sequence: CDR1 SSHAT, CDR2 FNYEAQ (reference sequence). V shed 3 bases, J shed 6 bases, and the junction held 6 bases outside the gene matches. CDR3 length: 15 residues. The CDR3 DNA reads as TGTGCCAGCAGCTTCGGGACAGGGTTCTCCAATGAGCAGTTCTTC. Translating it yields CASSFGTGFSNEQFF.

This chain links TRBV11-3 with TRBJ1-4; 9 nucleotides match TRBD1. The V gene's germline CDR1 is SGHNT and CDR2 YENEEA. This CDR3 has 18 amino acids. The ends lost 5 bases at V and 0 bases at J; junction bases unmatched: 10. The CDR3 protein is CASSIRGTGSSTNEKLFF. The CDR3 nucleotides read TGTGCCAGCAGCATAAGAGGGACAGGGAGCTCAACTAATGAAAAACTGTTTTTT.

The rearrangement links TRBV29-1 to TRBJ2-1; weak D call: TRBD1 (6 bases). The CDR3 is 13 amino acids. CDR1 is SQVTM and CDR2 is ANQGSEA in the germline V gene. Deletions cut 3 bases from V and 3 bases from J, with 9 bases between. CDR3 nucleotide sequence: TGCAGCGTTGAGGCCAGGGGCTACAATGAGCAGTTCTTC. It specifies CSVEARGYNEQFF.

The chain combines TRBV19 with TRBJ2-2, with 7 bases that match TRBD2. Germline values: CDR1 LNHDA, CDR2 SQIVND (reference sequence). This CDR3 comprises 17 residues. With 1 base clipped from V and 5 bases from J, the junction kept 10 bases outside the gene matches. CDR3 in DNA: TGTGCCAGTAGTATAGGCTGGGGGAGGGCCGGTACCGGGGAGCTGTTTTTT. It codes for CASSIGWGRAGTGELFF.

The genes are TRBV15 and TRBJ1-2; 10 bases line up with TRBD1. V was clipped by 3 bases and J by 3 bases; unmatched bases: 1. Germline V lookup: CDR1 LNHNV, CDR2 YYDKDF (reference sequence). The length of the CDR3 is 14 residues. CDR3 DNA sequence: TGTGCCACCAGCAGGACAGGGGGCTACTATGGCTACACCTTC. Translating it yields CATSRTGGYYGYTF.

The rearrangement uses TRBV14 and TRBJ2-1, with D maybe TRBD2 (7 bases). V lost 3 bases to trimming and J lost 4 bases, with 19 bases between them. Looked up from germline, CDR1 is SGHDN and CDR2 is FVKESK. This CDR3 contains 17 residues. The CDR3 here is CASSHLQTGGGYNEQFF. CDR3 nucleotide sequence: TGTGCCAGCAGCCACTTGCAGACGGGGGGCGGGTACAATGAGCAGTTCTTC.